This T cell receptor (beta chain) was captured by sequencing in a study of response to subunit inactivated influenza vaccine. Study conclusions and caveats: That few new T cells are recruited by each seasonal influenza vaccination was the authors' suggestion.

The sample holds many counts of this clonotype. The antigen is unknown. The CDR3 runs to 12 residues. V shed 6 bases and J 7 bases; nucleotides not matched to a gene: 3. Via MiXCR, TCRdb re-called the RT-PCR reads, giving one row per CDR3 protein. The sample carries some 600,000 distinct CDR3 sequences, approximately 14% recorded once. Sequencing used PBMCs from blood, obtained less than 15 days before vaccination. The receptor's source is a man aged 45 to 65 who received an inactivated influenza vaccine. V and J are TRBV12-3 or TRBV12-4 and TRBJ2-1; 7 bases are a match to TRBD1. The CDR3 is CASSPTGNEQFF. In DNA form, the CDR3 reads TGTGCCAGCAGCCCGACAGGGAATGAGCAGTTCTTC.